This T cell receptor (beta chain) was captured by sequencing in a study of blood T cell repertoires in COVID-19. Looking at the study overall: Acute and convalescent COVID-19 specimens originated in the United States, Italy and Spain.

The study recruited people aged 18 to 89 years across under 25 US areas. Self-reported history from a screening survey and questionnaire set each donor's cohort. Trimming cost V 3 bases and J 0 bases, with 2 bases left between them. Germline V lookup: CDR1 SEHNR, CDR2 FQNEAQ (reference sequence). This CDR3 spans 12 amino acids. Sequencing was performed with immunoSEQ multiplex PCR; in TCRdb, only in-frame clones are kept and a portion is missing. The sample lists roughly 250,000 clones, around 87% occurring once. This chain links TRBV7-9 with TRBJ1-1; no clear D. This TCR derives from a woman aged 35 to 49 with acute COVID-19. The sample comprised PBMCs or T cells enriched from blood (not recorded which). CDR3 sequence (DNA): TGTGCCAGCAGCTTCATGAACACTGAAGCTTTCTTT. Protein sequence: CASSFMNTEAFF. Filled out from reference TRBV7-9 and TRBJ1-1, the complete variable domain reads DTGVSQNPRHKITKRGQNVTFRCDPISEHNRLYWYRQTLGQGPEFLTYFQNEAQLEKSRLLSDRFSAERPKGSFSTLEIQRTEQGDSAMYLCASSFMNTEAFFGQGTRLTVV.